This TCR beta chain emerged from a study of blood T cell repertoires in COVID-19. Here immunoSEQ multiplex PCR was the method, and the copy in TCRdb shows in-frame clones only, minus some. The sample consists of approximately 250,000 clones, about 85% of them appearing once. The length of the CDR3 is 17 residues. V lost 5 bases to trimming and J lost 4 bases, with 24 bases between them. From germline, CDR1 is SGHRS and CDR2 YFSETQ. The receptor was isolated from a man younger than 30 with active or convalescent COVID-19. The chain couples TRBV5-1 to TRBJ2-5, with D perhaps matching TRBD1 (8 bases). The sequencing input was peripheral blood. The CDR3 DNA is TGCGCCAGCAGTTTGATGCAACAGGGGGGGATTGGAGAGACCCAGTACTTC. Translating gives CASSLMQQGGIGETQYF.